The 27 T cell receptor beta chains below were found in one sample sequenced in a study of blood T cell repertoires in COVID-19. The protocol was immunoSEQ multiplex PCR, while the TCRdb copy is restricted to in-frame clones and leaves out a portion. Altogether just over 350,000 clones are present, less than 90% being singletons, with the ten largest covering just over 7%. Sequencing used peripheral blood. The receptors here all came from a woman in her sixties or seventies with COVID-19, enrolled during active disease.

The chain carries TRBV5-8 and TRBJ2-5; tentatively, D is TRBD2 (7 bases). The V and J ends lost 1 base and 4 bases respectively, with 14 bases between them. From germline, CDR1 is SGHTS and CDR2 YDEGEE. CDR3 length equals 15 residues. The CDR3 DNA follows: TGTGCCAGCAGCTTGAGGGGGGGCGGAGGAGAGACCCAGTACTTC. This gives the protein CASSLRGGGGETQYF.

The chain links TRBV11-3 to TRBJ2-3; D may be TRBD2 (5 bases). The V and J ends lost 4 bases and 8 bases respectively, with 13 bases between them. Germline assignment: CDR1 SGHNT and CDR2 YENEEA. This CDR3 is built from 13 residues. Here the CDR3 DNA reads TGTGCCAGCAGCTCCGGGGTACGGGGTACGCAGTATTTT. As protein: CASSSGVRGTQYF.

The V call is TRBV29-1, the J call TRBJ2-3, with 13 bases lining up with TRBD2. There are 18 residues in the CDR3. With 6 bases clipped from V and 2 bases from J, the junction kept 14 bases outside the gene matches. Germline V CDR1 and CDR2: SQVTM, ANQGSEA. The CDR3 spells CSVELAGGLWADTDTQYF. The CDR3 coding sequence is TGCAGCGTAGAACTAGCGGGGGGGCTTTGGGCGGACACAGATACGCAGTATTTT.

The V gene is TRBV7-2, the J gene TRBJ1-1; 9 bases are shared with TRBD1. The CDR3 length is 12 residues. Per the germline V gene, CDR1 is SGHTA and CDR2 is FQGNSA. Trimming cost V 5 bases and J 11 bases; bases outside gene matches: 6. In DNA, the CDR3 is TGTGCCAGCAGCACCCGGGACAGGGACGCTTTCTTT. It codes for CASSTRDRDAFF.

Only a few counts were recorded for this clone. This rearrangement joins TRBV6-5 to TRBJ1-2; 7 nucleotides match TRBD1. The CDR3 is 14 amino acids. The germline gives CDR1 MNHEY, CDR2 SVGAGI. V gave up 8 bases and J gave up 8 bases; unmatched junction bases: 14. DNA of the CDR3: TGTGCCAGCGGCGGGACAGCCCGATGGAAAGGCTACACCTTC. It encodes CASGGTARWKGYTF.

The CDR3 DNA reads as TGTGCCAGCAGCGTCGGACTAGCCCATGAGCAGTTCTTC. This codes for CASSVGLAHEQFF. The V and J genes are TRBV9 and TRBJ2-1; 8 bases agree with TRBD2. The CDR3 spans 13 residues. Germline V lookup: CDR1 SGDLS, CDR2 YYNGEE. With 2 bases clipped from V and 8 bases from J, the junction kept 3 bases outside the gene matches.

The V and J genes are TRBV30 and TRBJ2-5; 7 positions agree with TRBD2. V lost 2 bases to trimming and J lost 4 bases; unmatched junction nucleotides: 7. This CDR3 spans 14 amino acids. Germline values: CDR1 GTSNPN, CDR2 SVGIG (reference sequence). The CDR3 reads CAWSLGTIGETQYF. In DNA, the CDR3 is TGTGCCTGGAGTTTGGGGACTATCGGAGAGACCCAGTACTTC. The variable domain in full, with the rest retrieved from reference TRBV30 and TRBJ2-5, is SQTIHQWPATLVQPVGSPLSLECTVEGTSNPNLYWYRQAAGRGLQLLFYSVGIGQISSEVPQNLSASRPQDRQFILSSKKLLLSDSGFYLCAWSLGTIGETQYFGPGTRLLVL.

The chain recombines TRBV7-9 with TRBJ2-1; the D gene is possibly TRBD2 (5 bases). Between the trimmed V and J ends, which lost 0 bases and 10 bases, there was a span of 10 bases. The CDR3 consists of 13 residues. Germline V gives CDR1 SEHNR, CDR2 FQNEAQ (reference sequence). The CDR3 here is CASSLASGVEQFF. The CDR3 region has the DNA TGTGCCAGCAGCTTAGCTTCCGGGGTAGAGCAGTTCTTC. Using reference TRBV7-9 and TRBJ2-1 for the parts outside the CDR3, the full variable domain is DTGVSQNPRHKITKRGQNVTFRCDPISEHNRLYWYRQTLGQGPEFLTYFQNEAQLEKSRLLSDRFSAERPKGSFSTLEIQRTEQGDSAMYLCASSLASGVEQFFGPGTRLTVL.

This clone was observed a few times. V usage is TRBV4-2 and J usage is TRBJ1-6; tentatively, D is TRBD1 (5 bases). CDR3 length: 14 amino acids. V lost 4 bases and J 8 bases, leaving 12 bases between the germline ends. The germline CDR1 and CDR2 sequences are LGHNA and YNFKEQ. CDR3 nucleotide sequence: TGTGCCAGCAGCCCCGGGGGACCCGATTCACCCCTCCACTTT. Residues: CASSPGGPDSPLHF.

This rearrangement joins TRBV20-1 to TRBJ1-2; D is undetermined. Germline lookup yields CDR1 DFQATT and CDR2 SNEGSKA (reference sequence). The V end was cut by 7 bases, the J end by 6 bases, with 12 bases between. This CDR3 region has 11 residues. CDR3 bases: TGCAGTGTTCGTAGTATCGATGGCTACACCTTC. Translated: CSVRSIDGYTF.

The chain recombines TRBV7-8 with TRBJ2-1; no reliable D call. The CDR3 spans 14 residues. V was pared by 5 bases and J by 8 bases, with 16 bases between. Germline V CDR1 and CDR2: SGHVS, FQNEAQ. CDR3 protein: CASSETAASDEQFF. CDR3 coding DNA: TGTGCCAGCAGCGAGACGGCGGCTTCCGATGAGCAGTTCTTC.

The chain links TRBV5-4 to TRBJ1-2; maybe TRBD1 (6 bases). CDR3 length: 13 residues. CDR1 is SGHNT, CDR2 YYREEE, per germline (reference sequence). The V end was cut by 5 bases, the J end by 2 bases, with 10 bases between. The CDR3 sequence is CASRPTGNYGYTF. The CDR3 coding sequence is TGTGCCAGCAGACCCACAGGGAACTATGGCTACACCTTC.

CDR3 amino acids: CASSRQGAKHEQFF. The CDR3 nucleotides are TGTGCCAGTAGTAGACAGGGGGCAAAGCATGAGCAGTTCTTC. This rearrangement joins TRBV19 to TRBJ2-1; 10 bases are a match to TRBD1. The length of the CDR3 is 14 residues. Germline CDR1 reads LNHDA; CDR2 reads SQIVND (reference sequence). V lost 4 bases, J lost 8 bases, and 5 bases stayed unmatched.

V is TRBV14 and J is TRBJ1-1; D not resolved. CDR3 length: 13 residues. CDR1 and CDR2 from the germline V gene are SGHDN and FVKESK. V was pared by 4 bases and J by 2 bases, with 8 bases between. CDR3 region: CASSLGPNTEAFF. The CDR3 coding sequence is TGTGCCAGCAGCCTTGGCCCCAACACTGAAGCTTTCTTT.

V gene TRBV7-2 combines with J gene TRBJ1-5; D is unclear. The CDR3 totals 16 residues. Per germline, CDR1 SGHTA and CDR2 FQGNSA. V lost 2 bases to trimming and J lost 5 bases, with 16 bases between them. CDR3: CASSLRGSTIYQPQHF. As DNA, the CDR3 is TGTGCCAGCAGCTTAAGAGGATCCACTATTTATCAGCCCCAGCATTTT.

This clone was picked up one time. The chain couples TRBV5-4 to TRBJ2-7; D not certain. The germline V gene has CDR1 SGHNT and CDR2 YYREEE (reference sequence). Trimming removed 1 base from V and 1 base from J, with 3 bases in between. This CDR3 region has 12 residues. The CDR3 protein is CASSLRSYEQYF. The DNA of the CDR3 is TGTGCCAGCAGCTTGCGGTCCTACGAGCAGTACTTC.

The chain links TRBV7-2 to TRBJ1-1, with D unclear. The CDR3 is 14 residues long. Germline V gives CDR1 SGHTA, CDR2 FQGNSA. Trimming removed 1 base at V and 0 bases at J, with 6 bases between. The CDR3 is CASSLGAMNTEAFF. In DNA, the CDR3 is TGTGCCAGCAGCTTAGGGGCAATGAACACTGAAGCTTTCTTT.

This clone came up a few times. The chain couples TRBV21-1 to TRBJ2-3; the table's D call of TRBD1 was not tested on the DNA. TRBV21-1 is labeled a pseudogene. The CDR3 totals 16 residues. CDR3 sequence reads: CASSTGQAEYSDTQYF. CDR3 nucleotides: TGTGCCAGCAGTACGGGACAGGCCGAATATTCGGATACGCAGTATTTT.

The chain has TRBV5-5 and TRBJ1-4; 7 bases match TRBD1. Germline CDR1 is SGHKS and CDR2 is YYEKEE (reference sequence). This CDR3 contains 14 residues. V dropped 4 bases and J dropped 6; count of bases not matched to a gene: 6. CDR3 sequence reads: CASSLRGSDEKLFF. The CDR3 DNA follows: TGTGCCAGCAGCCTCAGGGGGAGTGATGAAAAACTGTTTTTT.

The genes are TRBV28 and TRBJ1-2, with 7 bases lining up with TRBD1. This CDR3 comprises 12 residues. J gave up 7 bases and V 4 bases, and 3 bases lay outside the gene matches. Germline V gene lookup returns CDR1 MDHEN and CDR2 SYDVKM. The DNA for the CDR3 is TGTGCCAGCAGTTCCGACAGGGTTGGCTACACCTTC. It codes for CASSSDRVGYTF.

This chain joins TRBV11-3 and TRBJ1-2; TRBD1 agrees at 7 bases. Germline CDR1 is SGHNT and CDR2 is YENEEA. Germline trimming cut 5 bases from V and 5 bases from J; bases unmatched to any gene: 2. This CDR3 is 12 amino acids long. The CDR3 nucleotides read TGTGCCAGCAGCCAGACAGGGTATGGCTACACCTTC. Its protein is CASSQTGYGYTF. Supplemented by reference TRBV11-3 and TRBJ1-2, the full variable domain reads EAGVVQSPRYKIIEKKQPVAFWCNPISGHNTLYWYLQNLGQGPELLIRYENEEAVDDSQLPKDRFSAERLKGVDSTLKIQPAELGDSAVYLCASSQTGYGYTFGSGTRLTVV.

The chain joins TRBV5-6 to TRBJ2-7, with no clear D. Germline V CDR1 and CDR2: SGHDT, YYEEEE. This CDR3 is built from 16 residues. Deletions cut 0 bases from V and 3 bases from J, with 16 bases between. The CDR3 DNA follows: TGTGCCAGCAGCTTGGCCTTCCGGCGGCAACACTACGAGCAGTACTTC. Translating gives CASSLAFRRQHYEQYF.

The V gene is TRBV2, the J gene TRBJ1-4, with no clear D. Trimming left V 10 bases short and J 3 bases short, with 15 bases between. This CDR3 spans 14 amino acids. The V gene's germline CDR1 is SNHLY and CDR2 FYNNEI. The CDR3 bases are TGTGCCATCACTAGGGAGCGGGCTAATGAAAAACTGTTTTTT. This encodes CAITRERANEKLFF.

Turning to this clone: Other DNA sequences from this sample encode an identical CDR3 as well. V is TRBV25-1 and J is TRBJ1-6; 10 nucleotides line up with TRBD1. Per the germline V gene, CDR1 is MGHDK and CDR2 is SYGVNS. This CDR3 is built from 15 residues. Losses at the gene ends were 4 bases for V and 6 bases for J; bases not matched to a gene: 3. CDR3 sequence reads: CASSAGTGVNSPLHF. DNA for the CDR3: TGTGCCAGCAGTGCCGGGACAGGGGTTAATTCACCCCTCCACTTT.

The chain is built from TRBV7-9 and TRBJ1-2; TRBD1 is a possible D gene (6 bases). Germline CDR1 and CDR2: SEHNR and FQNEAQ (reference sequence). V was trimmed by 8 bases and J by 8 bases, leaving 18 bases between them. The CDR3 length is 13 residues. The CDR3 region is CASYPQGWGGYTF. The CDR3 DNA follows: TGTGCCAGCTACCCCCAGGGGTGGGGGGGCTACACCTTC.

This clone came up a few times. The V call is TRBV3-1 (or the pseudogene TRBV3-2), the J call TRBJ1-5; 10 nucleotides line up with TRBD1. V gave up 4 bases and J gave up 4 bases; unmatched junction bases: 7. Per the germline V gene, CDR1 is LGHDT and CDR2 is YNNKEL (reference sequence). The CDR3 runs 16 residues. The CDR3 DNA sequence: TGTGCCAGCAGCCGGGGGGACAGGGGTTTTAATCAGCCCCAGCATTTT. This translates into CASSRGDRGFNQPQHF.

The chain joins TRBV14 to TRBJ2-3; the D gene is possibly TRBD2 (5 bases). CDR3 length: 17 residues. V lost 5 bases and J lost 4, with 22 bases in between. Germline assignment: CDR1 SGHDN and CDR2 FVKESK. Here the CDR3 reads CASSGKRSSGSSDTQYF. The CDR3, as DNA: TGTGCCAGCAGCGGAAAGAGGTCATCGGGGTCCTCAGATACGCAGTATTTT.